The 15 T cell receptor beta chains presented below share a single source sample, sequenced in a study of cytomegalovirus exposure and HLA in healthy donors. The study ran its PCR with 60 Vbeta and 13 Jbeta primers. This table comes from immunoSEQ multiplex PCR, and its TCRdb copy is limited to in-frame clones, with some not included. The sample holds 80,000 to 95,000 clones, 60% to 80% seen once. The sequenced sample was PBMCs. These receptors were taken from a female donor in good health and CMV-seronegative.

This rearrangement joins TRBV2 to TRBJ1-5; TRBD1 matches at 10 bases. Per germline, CDR1 SNHLY and CDR2 FYNNEI. This CDR3 spans 15 amino acids. J lost 6 bases, V lost 6 bases, and 8 bases had no gene match. CDR3 bases: TGTGCCAGCAGAACCGGGACAGGGGTTTCTCAGCCCCAGCATTTT. Encoded protein: CASRTGTGVSQPQHF.

This clone was picked up a small number of times. The gene calls are TRBV9 and TRBJ2-4, with 9 bases lining up with TRBD1. This CDR3 is built from 14 residues. The ends lost 3 bases at V and 8 bases at J; junction bases unmatched: 6. In germline, CDR1 is SGDLS, CDR2 YYNGEE. The CDR3 loop is CASSAPGQGYIQYF. In DNA, the CDR3 is TGTGCCAGCAGCGCCCCGGGACAGGGATACATTCAGTACTTC.

The rearrangement uses TRBV19 and TRBJ2-5; maybe TRBD2 (5 bases). This CDR3 comprises 14 residues. V lost 1 base and J lost 4, with 10 bases in between. Per the germline V gene, CDR1 is LNHDA and CDR2 is SQIVND (reference sequence). CDR3 nucleotide sequence: TGTGCCAGTAGTATAGGAGGGTCGGTAGAGACCCAGTACTTC. This gives the protein CASSIGGSVETQYF.

The V and J genes are TRBV2 and TRBJ1-5; D ambiguous. The V gene lost 5 bases and the J gene lost 6 bases, with 14 bases spanning the gap. Looked up from germline, CDR1 is SNHLY and CDR2 is FYNNEI. This CDR3 spans 14 amino acids. The CDR3 nucleotides are TGTGCCAGCAGTAAAATGGGCAGTGGTCAGCCCCAGCATTTT. Protein sequence: CASSKMGSGQPQHF. Filled out from reference TRBV2 and TRBJ1-5, the complete variable domain reads EPEVTQTPSHQVTQMGQEVILRCVPISNHLYFYWYRQILGQKVEFLVSFYNNEISEKSEIFDDQFSVERPDGSNFTLKIRSTKLEDSAMYFCASSKMGSGQPQHFGDGTRLSIL.

The chain recombines TRBV5-1 with TRBJ2-3, with 7 nucleotides matching TRBD1. CDR1 and CDR2 (germline): SGHRS, YFSETQ. V gave up 3 bases and J gave up 2 bases; unmatched junction bases: 9. The length of the CDR3 is 16 residues. The CDR3 loop is CASSWGPGQSTDTQYF. The CDR3 nucleotides are TGCGCCAGCAGCTGGGGACCGGGACAGTCCACAGATACGCAGTATTTT.

The chain employs TRBV7-9 and TRBJ2-5; 10 bases map to TRBD2. The CDR3 runs to 19 residues. The V and J ends lost 7 bases and 4 bases, in that order; junction bases with no gene match: 21. CDR1 SEHNR and CDR2 FQNEAQ come from the germline V gene (reference sequence). The CDR3 sequence: CASTPEGLAGVGARETQYF. The CDR3 bases are TGTGCCAGCACGCCTGAGGGTCTAGCGGGAGTAGGGGCTCGAGAGACCCAGTACTTC.

A single count supports this clone. The chain has TRBV5-1 and TRBJ2-2; D ambiguous. Germline V gene data show CDR1 as SGHRS and CDR2 as YFSETQ. The V end was cut by 5 bases, the J end by 9 bases, with 14 bases between. The CDR3 length is 13 residues. CDR3 DNA: TGCGCCAGCAGTGGGCAGTTAGGCCGGGAGCTGTTTTTT. Amino acids: CASSGQLGRELFF.

This chain connects TRBV9 to TRBJ1-1, with D unclear. The V end was cut by 5 bases, the J end by 0 bases, with 11 bases between. This CDR3 region has 14 residues. CDR1 and CDR2 from the germline V gene are SGDLS and YYNGEE. This CDR3 reads CASSDWALNTEAFF. The CDR3 nucleotides are TGTGCCAGCAGTGATTGGGCGTTGAACACTGAAGCTTTCTTT.

This clone was observed at least ten times. The rearrangement joins TRBV6-5 to TRBJ2-7; 8 bases are a match to TRBD1. V lost 7 bases to trimming and J lost 2 bases; unmatched junction nucleotides: 7. Germline V CDR1 and CDR2: MNHEY, SVGAGI. CDR3 length: 14 residues. The CDR3 sequence: CASNEGTGPYEQYF. The CDR3 DNA reads TGTGCCAGCAATGAAGGGACAGGTCCCTACGAGCAGTACTTC.

The CDR3 region has the DNA TGTGCCAGCAGCTTTGGGGGGGGAACCACTGAAGCTTTCTTT. It yields the protein CASSFGGGTTEAFF. The rearrangement joins TRBV7-9 to TRBJ1-1, with D maybe TRBD1 (5 bases). Germline-derived CDR1 and CDR2 are SEHNR and FQNEAQ (reference sequence). V was trimmed by 3 bases and J by 4 bases, leaving 12 bases between them. This CDR3 is 14 amino acids long.

This chain connects TRBV28 to TRBJ2-2; D is unresolved. The CDR3 contains 12 residues. CDR1 and CDR2 (germline): MDHEN, SYDVKM. The V end lost 3 bases, the J end lost 8 bases, and 7 bases lay between the germline ends. The DNA of the CDR3 is TGTGCCAGCAGTTTGCGGCTGGGGGAGCTGTTTTTT. Protein sequence: CASSLRLGELFF.

The chain recombines TRBV7-8 with TRBJ1-3; maybe TRBD1 (5 bases). Per the germline V gene, CDR1 is SGHVS and CDR2 is FQNEAQ. V was clipped by 3 bases and J by 8 bases, with 11 bases between them. This CDR3 has 13 amino acids. CDR3: CASSFGREDTIYF. DNA for the CDR3: TGTGCCAGCAGCTTTGGCAGGGAGGACACCATATATTTT.

The rearrangement joins TRBV11-2 to TRBJ1-6; the D is unclear. V was pared by 2 bases and J by 9 bases, with 11 bases between. Per germline, CDR1 SGHAT and CDR2 FQNNGV. The CDR3 loop spans 14 amino acids. This CDR3 is CASSLKGGGSPLHF. The CDR3 bases are TGTGCCAGCAGCTTAAAGGGAGGAGGTTCACCCCTCCACTTT.

The chain carries TRBV28 and TRBJ1-2; no reliable D call. V lost 11 bases and J 4 bases, leaving 14 bases between the germline ends. Germline-derived CDR1 and CDR2 are MDHEN and SYDVKM. The CDR3 has 12 residues. The CDR3 coding sequence is TGTGCCGCCTCAATAACCGGCTATGGCTACACCTTC. This translates into CAASITGYGYTF.

J is TRBJ2-5 and V is TRBV27; 10 bases fit TRBD1. Gene TRBJ2-7 matches the end of the DNA better, so the J call may be wrong. The V gene's germline CDR1 is MNHEY and CDR2 SMNVEV (reference sequence). This CDR3 has 15 residues. Here the CDR3 reads CASRYGTGDFYEQYF. In DNA, the CDR3 is TGTGCCAGCAGATACGGGACAGGGGACTTCTACGAGCAGTACTTC.